This T cell receptor (beta chain) was obtained from a study of response to subunit inactivated influenza vaccine. Looked up from germline, CDR1 is SQVTM and CDR2 is ANQGSEA. V lost 7 bases, J lost 5 bases, and 7 bases lay in between. The CDR3 extends over 10 amino acids. Using its own MiXCR run on the RT-PCR reads, TCRdb lists one record per CDR3 protein. The data show about 180,000 distinct CDR3 sequences, 9.5% to 12% seen once. The table lists this clonotype with many counts. The chain employs TRBV29-1 and TRBJ2-3; D gene ambiguous. This sequence was found in a man in his fifties or sixties who received an inactivated influenza vaccine. Sequencing was performed on CD8+ T cells sorted from PBMCs, taken around 25 months after vaccination. Here the CDR3 DNA reads TGCAGCGCCGCCGGAGATACGCAGTATTTT. It specifies CSAAGDTQYF.